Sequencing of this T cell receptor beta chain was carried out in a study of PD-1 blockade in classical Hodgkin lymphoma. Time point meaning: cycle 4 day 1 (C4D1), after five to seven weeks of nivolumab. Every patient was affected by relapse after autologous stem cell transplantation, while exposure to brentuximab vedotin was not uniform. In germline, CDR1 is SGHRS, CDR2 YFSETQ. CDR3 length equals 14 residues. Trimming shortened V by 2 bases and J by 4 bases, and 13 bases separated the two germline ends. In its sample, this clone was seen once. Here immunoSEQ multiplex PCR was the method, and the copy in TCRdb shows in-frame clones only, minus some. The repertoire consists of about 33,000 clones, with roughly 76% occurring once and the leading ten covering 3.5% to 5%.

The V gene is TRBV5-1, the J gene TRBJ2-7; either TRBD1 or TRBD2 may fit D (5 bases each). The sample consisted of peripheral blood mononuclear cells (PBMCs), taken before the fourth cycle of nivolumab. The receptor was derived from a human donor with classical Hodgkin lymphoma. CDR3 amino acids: CASSFSGAGYEQYF. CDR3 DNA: TGCGCCAGCAGCTTCTCCGGGGCAGGGTACGAGCAGTACTTC.